The 27 T cell receptor beta chains reported below all come from one sample, sequenced in a study of blood T cell repertoires in COVID-19. Sequencing used immunoSEQ multiplex PCR; TCRdb keeps in-frame clones, though not all of them. The sample yields 150,000 to 200,000 clones, 60% to 80% seen once. Material for sequencing was peripheral blood. The receptors stem from a woman in her 70s with acute or convalescent COVID-19.

The gene calls are TRBV6-2 or TRBV6-3 and TRBJ2-7, with 7 nucleotides matching TRBD2. The V gene end was trimmed by 4 bases and the J gene end by 5 bases; junction bases not matched to a gene: 5. Germline values: CDR1 MNHEY, CDR2 SVGEGT. The CDR3 has 13 amino acids. CDR3 in amino acids: CASSFAGVDEQYF. The CDR3 DNA sequence: TGTGCCAGCAGTTTTGCGGGAGTAGACGAGCAGTACTTC.

This rearrangement joins TRBV27 to TRBJ2-7; D might be TRBD2 (6 bases). V was trimmed by 3 bases and J by 1 base, leaving 13 bases between them. CDR3 length: 15 residues. Germline CDR1 MNHEY, CDR2 SMNVEV (reference sequence). CDR3 loop: CASSFRPGRSYEQYF. DNA of the CDR3: TGTGCCAGCAGTTTCCGGCCAGGGAGGTCCTACGAGCAGTACTTC.

The genes are TRBV30 and TRBJ1-4; tentative D call: TRBD1 (6 bases). Germline CDR1 GTSNPN, CDR2 SVGIG (reference sequence). CDR3 size: 14 residues. V was cut by 1 base and J by 3 bases, with 9 bases left in between. CDR3 amino acids: CAWSAGAANEKLFF. As DNA, the CDR3 is TGTGCCTGGAGTGCAGGGGCAGCTAATGAAAAACTGTTTTTT.

This clone appeared a single time. The genes are TRBV7-2 and TRBJ2-7, with TRBD2 matching 12 bases. Per germline, CDR1 SGHTA and CDR2 FQGNSA. This CDR3 has 16 amino acids. J gave up 7 bases and V 5 bases, and 12 bases lay outside the gene matches. This chain's CDR3 is CASSPPRLAGVGEQYF. CDR3 bases: TGTGCCAGCAGCCCGCCCCGACTAGCGGGAGTGGGTGAGCAGTACTTC.

The gene calls are TRBV6-5 and TRBJ1-1; D perhaps matches TRBD1 (5 bases). Germline V gene lookup returns CDR1 MNHEY and CDR2 SVGAGI. The germline V and J ends were trimmed by 2 bases and 1 base, with 14 bases remaining between them. The CDR3 consists of 16 residues. The CDR3: CASSYGQGWGNTEAFF. CDR3 sequence (DNA): TGTGCCAGCAGTTACGGGCAGGGCTGGGGGAACACTGAAGCTTTCTTT.

The chain couples TRBV7-9 to TRBJ2-1; perhaps TRBD2 as D (6 bases). Trimming cost V 5 bases and J 8 bases, with 25 bases left between them. Germline values: CDR1 SEHNR, CDR2 FQNEAQ (reference sequence). This CDR3 region has 17 residues. DNA for the CDR3: TGTGCCAGCAGCCGGGACTCCATCTGGGGTAGGAGCCATGAGCAGTTCTTC. It is translated as CASSRDSIWGRSHEQFF. Complete variable domain (other parts from reference TRBV7-9 and TRBJ2-1): DTGVSQNPRHKITKRGQNVTFRCDPISEHNRLYWYRQTLGQGPEFLTYFQNEAQLEKSRLLSDRFSAERPKGSFSTLEIQRTEQGDSAMYLCASSRDSIWGRSHEQFFGPGTRLTVL.

This chain connects TRBV3-1 (or the pseudogene TRBV3-2) to TRBJ2-3, with 12 positions matching TRBD2. J was trimmed by 0 bases and V by 4 bases; bases with no gene match: 8. Germline V gives CDR1 LGHDT, CDR2 YNNKEL (reference sequence). There are 18 residues in the CDR3. CDR3 residues: CASSPLAGGRASTDTQYF. CDR3 bases: TGTGCCAGCAGCCCCCTAGCGGGAGGGAGAGCTAGCACAGATACGCAGTATTTT.

Here the CDR3 reads CASSYTSSGRQETQYF. The CDR3 DNA reads as TGCGCCAGCAGCTACACGTCTAGCGGGCGCCAAGAGACCCAGTACTTC. The J gene is TRBJ2-5, the V gene TRBV5-1; TRBD2 aligns across 8 bases. The trim removed 3 bases at V and 1 base at J, leaving 8 bases unmatched. Germline assignment: CDR1 SGHRS and CDR2 YFSETQ. There are 16 residues in the CDR3. The entire variable domain, with the rest obtained from reference TRBV5-1 and TRBJ2-5, is as follows: KAGVTQTPRYLIKTRGQQVTLSCSPISGHRSVSWYQQTPGQGLQFLFEYFSETQRNKGNFPGRFSGRQFSNSRSEMNVSTLELGDSALYLCASSYTSSGRQETQYFGPGTRLLVL.

The CDR3 sequence is CASSWDRAETQYF. DNA for the CDR3: TGTGCCAGCAGCTGGGACAGGGCGGAGACCCAGTACTTC. The chain joins TRBV7-8 to TRBJ2-5; 9 nucleotides agree with TRBD1. Germline trimming cut 4 bases from V and 5 bases from J; bases unmatched to any gene: 2. CDR1 and CDR2 (germline): SGHVS, FQNEAQ. The CDR3 runs 13 residues. The entire variable domain, with the rest obtained from reference TRBV7-8 and TRBJ2-5, is as follows: GAGVSQSPRYKVAKRGQDVALRCDPISGHVSLFWYQQALGQGPEFLTYFQNEAQLDKSGLPSDRFFAERPEGSVSTLKIQRTQQEDSAVYLCASSWDRAETQYFGPGTRLLVL.

The chain joins TRBV2 to TRBJ2-7, with 7 bases fitting TRBD1. The CDR3 consists of 14 residues. The trim removed 7 bases at V and 0 bases at J, leaving 6 bases unmatched. Germline values: CDR1 SNHLY, CDR2 FYNNEI. CDR3 in DNA: TGTGCCAGCAATCGGGCAGGGGGCTCCTACGAGCAGTACTTC. This sequence encodes CASNRAGGSYEQYF.

The DNA for the CDR3 is TGCGCCAGCAGCTTGGGACAGGGGGGAGTTGGCTACACCTTC. This encodes CASSLGQGGVGYTF. The chain carries TRBV5-1 and TRBJ1-2; TRBD1 aligns across 9 bases. Germline assignment: CDR1 SGHRS and CDR2 YFSETQ. This CDR3 has 14 residues. With 0 bases clipped from V and 7 bases from J, the junction kept 4 bases outside the gene matches.

The J gene is TRBJ2-7, the V gene TRBV5-8; tentatively, D is TRBD2 (6 bases). V was pared by 4 bases and J by 5 bases, with 10 bases between. This CDR3 region has 12 residues. The germline V gene has CDR1 SGHTS and CDR2 YDEGEE. CDR3 bases: TGTGCCAGCAGCAAGGGACTCCACGAGCAGTACTTC. This sequence encodes CASSKGLHEQYF.

This clone was detected a few times. The chain combines TRBV19 with TRBJ2-7; D possibly corresponds to TRBD2 (5 bases). The germline V and J ends were trimmed by 4 bases and 2 bases, with 12 bases remaining between them. CDR1 LNHDA and CDR2 SQIVND come from the germline V gene (reference sequence). This CDR3 is built from 14 residues. The CDR3: CASSTFGVPYEQYF. Written as DNA, the CDR3 is TGTGCCAGTAGTACATTCGGGGTACCCTACGAGCAGTACTTC. Variable domain in full (rest from reference TRBV19 and TRBJ2-7): DGGITQSPKYLFRKEGQNVTLSCEQNLNHDAMYWYRQDPGQGLRLIYYSQIVNDFQKGDIAEGYSVSREKKESFPLTVTSAQKNPTAFYLCASSTFGVPYEQYFGPGTRLTVT.

The DNA of the CDR3 is TGTGCCAGCAGCCCCCGGCGGGGGAACACTGAAGCTTTCTTT. Amino acids: CASSPRRGNTEAFF. The chain employs TRBV14 and TRBJ1-1, with D unclear. Germline V gene data show CDR1 as SGHDN and CDR2 as FVKESK. CDR3 length: 14 residues. Trimming removed 4 bases at V and 1 base at J, with 10 bases between.

The chain is built from TRBV6-1 and TRBJ2-2; D remains unclear. The V end lost 2 bases, the J end lost 4 bases, and 8 bases lay between the germline ends. In germline, CDR1 is MNHNS, CDR2 SASEGT. The length of the CDR3 is 14 residues. The CDR3 reads CASSEMSFTGELFF. The CDR3 DNA reads TGTGCCAGCAGTGAAATGAGTTTCACCGGGGAGCTGTTTTTT.

This chain connects TRBV27 to TRBJ1-4; 7 positions agree with TRBD1. Germline CDR1 and CDR2: MNHEY and SMNVEV (reference sequence). The CDR3 covers 15 residues. V lost 5 bases to trimming and J lost 2 bases; unmatched junction nucleotides: 5. The CDR3 region has the DNA TGTGCCAGCAGTCCCCGGACAGGCACTAATGAAAAACTGTTTTTT. It is translated as CASSPRTGTNEKLFF.

This clone showed up just a few times. This chain joins TRBV10-3 and TRBJ1-5; D unresolved. The ends were cut back, 2 bases at V and 9 bases at J, with 8 bases in the middle. Germline V gene sequence: CDR1 ENHRY, CDR2 SYGVKD. This CDR3 contains 12 residues. CDR3 sequence: CAISEVGWPQHF. CDR3 sequence (DNA): TGTGCCATCAGTGAGGTGGGCTGGCCCCAGCATTTT.

This clone was observed a handful of times. This chain uses TRBV15 with TRBJ2-5; D might be TRBD1 (6 bases). Trimming stripped 8 bases from V and 3 bases from J, with 10 bases between. The CDR3 contains 12 residues. Germline V gene lookup returns CDR1 LNHNV and CDR2 YYDKDF (reference sequence). In nucleotides, the CDR3 is TGTGCCACCGGGGGCAGAAAAGAGACCCAGTACTTC. Protein sequence: CATGGRKETQYF.

The J gene is TRBJ2-3, the V gene TRBV7-2; weak D call: TRBD2 (6 bases). The CDR3 runs to 15 residues. V was clipped by 3 bases and J by 4 bases, with 14 bases between them. Germline-derived CDR1 and CDR2 are SGHTA and FQGNSA. The CDR3 loop reads CASSFVGGGADTQYF. CDR3 nucleotides: TGTGCCAGCAGCTTCGTGGGAGGCGGAGCAGATACGCAGTATTTT.

This chain connects TRBV21-1 to TRBJ2-5; the D call of TRBD2 is as the table states it, not checked on the DNA. TRBV21-1 corresponds to a pseudogene. The CDR3 sequence is 13 residues long. The CDR3 loop is CASAGGGQETQYF. CDR3 bases: TGTGCCAGCGCCGGCGGAGGCCAAGAGACCCAGTACTTC.

In DNA, the CDR3 is TGCGCCAGCAGCTTGGGGCCTAGCGGGAGCCAATACGAGCAGTACTTC. This codes for CASSLGPSGSQYEQYF. V usage is TRBV5-1 and J usage is TRBJ2-7; 10 nucleotides line up with TRBD2. With 0 bases clipped from V and 4 bases from J, the junction kept 7 bases outside the gene matches. Germline V gene data show CDR1 as SGHRS and CDR2 as YFSETQ. The CDR3 has 16 amino acids. Using reference TRBV5-1 and TRBJ2-7 for the parts outside the CDR3, the full variable domain is KAGVTQTPRYLIKTRGQQVTLSCSPISGHRSVSWYQQTPGQGLQFLFEYFSETQRNKGNFPGRFSGRQFSNSRSEMNVSTLELGDSALYLCASSLGPSGSQYEQYFGPGTRLTVT.

In this sample, this clone turned up once. CDR3 amino acids: CASTLPPSNTEAFF. DNA of the CDR3: TGTGCCAGCACCCTTCCCCCCTCGAACACTGAAGCTTTCTTT. The chain uses TRBV6-5 and TRBJ1-1, with D hard to call. The V end lost 7 bases, the J end lost 1 base, and 13 bases lay between the germline ends. From germline, CDR1 is MNHEY and CDR2 SVGAGI. This CDR3 comprises 14 residues.

The rearrangement uses TRBV18 and TRBJ1-2; 12 nucleotides align to TRBD1. CDR3 length: 14 residues. J lost 6 bases, V lost 2 bases, and 1 base had no gene match. The germline V gene has CDR1 KGHSH and CDR2 LQKENI. The CDR3 DNA sequence: TGTGCCAGCTCACCAAGGGACAGGGGGCATGGCTACACCTTC. Its protein is CASSPRDRGHGYTF.

V gene TRBV5-1 combines with J gene TRBJ1-3; no clear D. The germline V gene encodes CDR1 SGHRS and CDR2 YFSETQ. The CDR3 is 14 residues long. Trimming pared 2 bases from V and 1 base from J, leaving 7 bases between. This CDR3 is CASSFGPSGNTIYF. Here the CDR3 DNA reads TGCGCCAGCAGCTTCGGTCCTTCTGGAAACACCATATATTTT.

The chain is built from TRBV5-6 and TRBJ1-1, with D unclear. Germline V gene data show CDR1 as SGHDT and CDR2 as YYEEEE. The V and J ends lost 3 bases and 0 bases respectively, with 18 bases between them. This CDR3 has 17 amino acids. As DNA, the CDR3 is TGTGCCAGCAGCTCCCGAAATCTATTGGTGATGAACACTGAAGCTTTCTTT. Translating gives CASSSRNLLVMNTEAFF. The entire variable domain, with the rest obtained from reference TRBV5-6 and TRBJ1-1, is as follows: DAGVTQSPTHLIKTRGQQVTLRCSPKSGHDTVSWYQQALGQGPQFIFQYYEEEERQRGNFPDRFSGHQFPNYSSELNVNALLLGDSALYLCASSSRNLLVMNTEAFFGQGTRLTVV.

The chain employs TRBV28 and TRBJ1-5; 9 nucleotides line up with TRBD1. V trimming: 5 bases; J trimming: 1 base; junction bases outside the gene matches: 18. The germline V gene has CDR1 MDHEN and CDR2 SYDVKM. The CDR3 spans 20 residues. CDR3 sequence: CASSPISPPQGALSNQPQHF. CDR3 sequence (DNA): TGTGCCAGCAGTCCAATATCCCCCCCACAGGGGGCCTTGAGCAATCAGCCCCAGCATTTT.

The chain combines TRBV2 with TRBJ2-7; 7 nucleotides agree with TRBD2. CDR3 length equals 13 residues. CDR1 is SNHLY and CDR2 is FYNNEI in the germline V gene. Trimming cost V 9 bases and J 2 bases; bases outside gene matches: 7. The CDR3 coding sequence is TGTGCCAGTGGTGGACTAGTCCCCTACGAGCAGTACTTC. This gives the protein CASGGLVPYEQYF.